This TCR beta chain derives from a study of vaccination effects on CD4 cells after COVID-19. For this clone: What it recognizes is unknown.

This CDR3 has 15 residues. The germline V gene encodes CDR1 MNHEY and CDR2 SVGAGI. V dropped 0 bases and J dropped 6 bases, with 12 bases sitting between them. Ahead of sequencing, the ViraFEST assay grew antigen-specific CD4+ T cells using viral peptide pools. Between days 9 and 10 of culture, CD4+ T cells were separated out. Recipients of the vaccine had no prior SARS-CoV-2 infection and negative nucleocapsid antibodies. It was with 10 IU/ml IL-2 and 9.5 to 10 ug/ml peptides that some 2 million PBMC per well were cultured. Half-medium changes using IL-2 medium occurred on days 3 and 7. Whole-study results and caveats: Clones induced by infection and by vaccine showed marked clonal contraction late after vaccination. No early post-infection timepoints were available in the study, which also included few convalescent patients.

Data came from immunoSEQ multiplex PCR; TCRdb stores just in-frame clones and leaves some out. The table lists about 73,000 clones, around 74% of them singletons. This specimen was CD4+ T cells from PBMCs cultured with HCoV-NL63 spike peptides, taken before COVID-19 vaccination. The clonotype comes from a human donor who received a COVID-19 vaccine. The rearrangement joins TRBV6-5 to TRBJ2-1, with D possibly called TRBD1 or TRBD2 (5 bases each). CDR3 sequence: CASSYSIPGTNEQFF. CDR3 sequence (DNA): TGTGCCAGCAGTTACTCGATACCCGGGACCAATGAGCAGTTCTTC.